Reported below is one TCR beta chain. No cognate antigen has been identified for it. Base qualities were left out, and no much larger clone turns up one base away. These data come from a study of T-cell memory formation after mild COVID-19 (dated by TCRdb to the early 2020s). Regarding the complete study: TCR sequence clusters from the two donors were largely donor specific. Longitudinal TCRalpha and TCRbeta repertoire sequencing tracked T-cell clones expanding and contracting after mild COVID-19 in a couple of donors. Two young, previously healthy adult volunteers made up the cohort, one male and one female. General conclusions and limits of the study: SARS-CoV-2 specificity was not confirmed for the second-wave clones peaking on day 37. Contracting CD4+ clones were found mainly in CM and EM memory subsets, while CD8+ clones were enriched in EMRA. Only a couple of mild cases were covered by the study, and larger cohorts that include severe cases with pre-infection samples were considered necessary. The detection of some responding clones in pre-infection memory suggests that pre-existing cross-reactive memory T cells joined the SARS-CoV-2 response. Clones contracting from day 15 to 85 had balanced CD4/CD8 phenotypes, while a second wave expanding from day 15 to 37 was biased towards CD4+.

CDR1 and CDR2, looked up from the germline V gene, are SGHDN and FVKESK. From the cysteine through the phenylalanine, the CDR3 covers 16 amino acids. The retained sequence is limited to the CDR3, 48 bases, with the frame set at the first base. Germline trimming amounts to 4 bases on V and 2 bases on J, with 5 as the count of junction bases outside the gene matches. Instrument on record: Illumina NovaSeq 6000. TCRalpha and TCRbeta cDNA libraries were built by 5'RACE with constant-segment primers, adding sample barcodes and unique molecular identifiers. Trizol reagent was used to extract RNA from every sample. The libraries were amplified in two PCR steps, and the second step added a second sample barcode and Illumina TruSeq adapters. The libraries were sequenced on an Illumina NovaSeq using 2 x 150 bp paired-end reads. The authors' analysis ran thus. The reads were demultiplexed and collapsed into UMI-guided consensus sequences using migec v1.2.7. Using mixcr v2.1.11, UMI consensuses were aligned to TRA and TRB V and J templates and then assembled into clonotypes. A clonotype was counted as expanded or contracted only if both edgeR and NoisET called the change significant, with noise models trained on biological replicates. edgeR calls used a false discovery rate-adjusted p below 0.01 and a log2 fold-change threshold of 1. PCA with hierarchical clustering of max-normalized trajectories of the 1000 most abundant clonotypes was used as exploratory dynamics analysis. The CD4 or CD8 phenotype of responding clones was assigned using the separately sequenced CD4+ and CD8+ repertoires. TCRdb reprocessing: public reads trimmed at Q25 with fastp, clones called with MiXCR, in-frame beta chains kept. Identical CDR3 proteins give one entry, which carries the most common genes and DNA. TCRdb's processing, not the authors', yielded these V and J calls. Within this sample are approximately 250,000 distinct CDR3 sequences, with roughly 15% of them counted one time only. The ten largest clones take up around a fifth of the sample.

Ficoll-Paque density gradient centrifugation was used to isolate PBMCs. Rearrangement joined TRBV14 to TRBJ1-6; TRBD1 aligns with 7 central bases. The TCR originated in a man between 18 and 35 years old who had mild COVID-19 (a few samples of this study predate the infection). The sample titles of this study are shuffled in the database, so cell type and time point are left out; the donor was told from shared clones. Sequencing used PBMCs or a T cell subset sorted from them (not recorded which). The encoded CDR3 is CASSRMTGTYNSPLHF. Read as DNA, the sequence is TGTGCCAGCAGCCGAATGACAGGGACCTATAATTCACCCCTCCACTTT.